These 30 T cell receptor beta chains originate from one sample sequenced in a study of cytomegalovirus exposure and HLA in healthy donors. A multiplex PCR was run with 60 Vbeta primers and 13 Jbeta primers. Some clones are missing from TCRdb's copy, which holds only in-frame ones; the method was immunoSEQ multiplex PCR. The table includes 87,000 or so clones, 64% detected once. Sequenced: PBMCs. The receptor set was obtained from a man aged 55 to 69 in good health and CMV-seronegative.

The rearrangement joins TRBV28 to TRBJ2-2, with D maybe TRBD1 (6 bases). Deletions cut 5 bases from V and 7 bases from J, with 17 bases between. The germline CDR1 and CDR2 sequences are MDHEN and SYDVKM. This CDR3 is 15 amino acids long. DNA for the CDR3: TGTGCCAGCAGTCCTACCGACAGGTTGGGCGGGGAGCTGTTTTTT. Its translation is CASSPTDRLGGELFF.

This clone was detected ten times or more. The genes are TRBV2 and TRBJ2-3, with a tentative D call TRBD2 (6 bases). The CDR3 has 11 amino acids. Germline-derived CDR1 and CDR2 are SNHLY and FYNNEI. V was cut by 1 base and J by 12 bases, with 8 bases left in between. The CDR3 spells CASSEGLVQYF. DNA for the CDR3: TGTGCCAGCAGTGAAGGACTAGTTCAGTATTTT.

The chain has TRBV6-1 and TRBJ1-1; D call uncertain. Trimming shortened V by 6 bases and J by 0 bases, and 11 bases separated the two germline ends. The CDR3 sequence is 14 residues long. Germline lookup yields CDR1 MNHNS and CDR2 SASEGT. The CDR3 DNA reads TGTGCCAGCAGGAGCCGGGTCCTGAACACTGAAGCTTTCTTT. It translates to CASRSRVLNTEAFF.

This clone was seen just once. This chain joins TRBV21-1 and TRBJ2-2; TRBD1 was called by the table and not checked on the DNA. TRBV21-1 is termed a pseudogene. This CDR3 contains 17 residues. As DNA, the CDR3 is TGTGCCAGCAGCTCCCTCTTGGGGGACAGGAACACCGGGGAGCTGTTTTTT. It encodes CASSSLLGDRNTGELFF.

The J gene is TRBJ1-1, the V gene TRBV5-1; D remains unclear. Germline values: CDR1 SGHRS, CDR2 YFSETQ. The ends were cut back, 4 bases at V and 0 bases at J, with 7 bases in the middle. This CDR3 is built from 13 residues. CDR3 residues: CASSAVMNTEAFF. Written as DNA, the CDR3 is TGCGCCAGCAGCGCAGTCATGAACACTGAAGCTTTCTTT. Based on the CDR3 plus reference TRBV5-1 and TRBJ1-1, the full variable domain is KAGVTQTPRYLIKTRGQQVTLSCSPISGHRSVSWYQQTPGQGLQFLFEYFSETQRNKGNFPGRFSGRQFSNSRSEMNVSTLELGDSALYLCASSAVMNTEAFFGQGTRLTVV.

The rearrangement uses TRBV19 and TRBJ1-3; the match to TRBD1 covers 10 bases. The CDR3 length is 16 residues. Germline V gene data show CDR1 as LNHDA and CDR2 as SQIVND (reference sequence). V lost 8 bases and J lost 0; bases outside the gene matches: 7. Here the CDR3 DNA reads TGTGCCAGTGGAGACAGGGGGCAACACTCTGGAAACACCATATATTTT. It codes for CASGDRGQHSGNTIYF.

The chain has TRBV9 and TRBJ2-7; D may be TRBD1 (6 bases). Trimming pared 0 bases from V and 3 bases from J, leaving 10 bases between. The CDR3 has 14 amino acids. Germline assignment: CDR1 SGDLS and CDR2 YYNGEE. CDR3 in amino acids: CASSVGQEIYEQYF. The CDR3 nucleotides read TGTGCCAGCAGCGTAGGACAGGAGATCTACGAGCAGTACTTC.

This clone occurred a few times. This chain joins TRBV20-1 and TRBJ1-2, with D perhaps TRBD1 (5 bases). Germline CDR1 and CDR2: DFQATT and SNEGSKA (reference sequence). The CDR3 has 11 amino acids. This CDR3 reads CSSQGRYGYTF. The CDR3 DNA follows: TGCAGCTCGCAGGGTCGGTATGGCTACACCTTC.

There are a few counts of this clone. The chain links TRBV5-4 to TRBJ2-1; 8 bases fit TRBD2. The trim removed 4 bases at V and 5 bases at J, leaving 11 bases unmatched. CDR3 length: 16 residues. Germline lookup yields CDR1 SGHNT and CDR2 YYREEE (reference sequence). CDR3 nucleotides: TGTGCCAGCAGCGGACTGGGACTAGAATTGAACAATGAGCAGTTCTTC. Its protein is CASSGLGLELNNEQFF. Full variable domain (rest looked up from reference TRBV5-4 and TRBJ2-1): ETGVTQSPTHLIKTRGQQVTLRCSSQSGHNTVSWYQQALGQGPQFIFQYYREEENGRGNFPPRFSGLQFPNYSSELNVNALELDDSALYLCASSGLGLELNNEQFFGPGTRLTVL.

The chain is built from TRBV19 and TRBJ2-1; 8 bases map to TRBD2. Trimming removed 1 base from V and 0 bases from J; junction bases left unmatched: 11. The CDR3 spans 19 residues. In germline, CDR1 is LNHDA, CDR2 SQIVND (reference sequence). CDR3 region: CASSIAGLAGDSSYNEQFF. The CDR3 nucleotides are TGTGCCAGTAGTATAGCGGGGCTAGCGGGCGATAGCTCCTACAATGAGCAGTTCTTC.

This clone has only a few counts. The J gene is TRBJ2-3, the V gene TRBV6-5; 11 nucleotides line up with TRBD2. J gave up 6 bases and V 1 base, and 6 bases lay outside the gene matches. Germline V gene lookup returns CDR1 MNHEY and CDR2 SVGAGI. CDR3 length: 16 residues. The CDR3 coding sequence is TGTGCCAGCAGTTACTTTAGCGGGAGGGCCGCGGATACGCAGTATTTT. This gives the protein CASSYFSGRAADTQYF.

This clone was seen a handful of times. The rearrangement uses TRBV18 and TRBJ2-3; 7 positions match TRBD2. The CDR3 is made up of 17 amino acids. V lost 2 bases and J lost 7; bases outside the gene matches: 15. Germline values: CDR1 KGHSH, CDR2 LQKENI. As DNA, the CDR3 is TGTGCCAGCTCACCAACAGAGACTAGACGGGGAGGGCATACGCAGTATTTT. This gives the protein CASSPTETRRGGHTQYF.

The chain is built from TRBV10-1 and TRBJ2-7; TRBD1 matches 7 bases. With V trimmed by 2 bases and J by 0 bases, 1 base remained unmatched. This CDR3 spans 14 amino acids. Germline CDR1 WNHNN, CDR2 SYGVQD (reference sequence). CDR3 DNA: TGCGCCAGCAGTGAGGACAGGGCCTCCTACGAGCAGTACTTC. Its protein product is CASSEDRASYEQYF.

The chain has TRBV19 and TRBJ2-1; 14 bases are a match to TRBD2. CDR1 and CDR2 from the germline V gene are LNHDA and SQIVND (reference sequence). The CDR3 totals 17 residues. Unmatched junction bases numbered 10, after V lost 5 bases and J lost 7 bases. The CDR3 DNA sequence: TGTGCCAGTAGTCCTCCTAGACTAGCGGGAGGGGGGAATGAGCAGTTCTTC. Protein sequence: CASSPPRLAGGGNEQFF.

The V and J genes are TRBV25-1 and TRBJ1-1; TRBD1 is a possible D gene (6 bases). The CDR3 has 12 amino acids. CDR1 and CDR2 (germline): MGHDK, SYGVNS. Trimming shortened V by 8 bases and J by 4 bases, and 11 bases separated the two germline ends. CDR3 loop: CASSRGLTEAFF. Written as DNA, the CDR3 is TGTGCCAGCTCCAGGGGCCTCACTGAAGCTTTCTTT.

The V and J genes are TRBV5-1 and TRBJ2-3; 10 bases are a match to TRBD1. Looked up from germline, CDR1 is SGHRS and CDR2 is YFSETQ. Unmatched junction bases numbered 8, after V lost 2 bases and J lost 2 bases. The CDR3 is made up of 17 amino acids. CDR3 sequence: CASSFGGGTGDTDTQYF. CDR3 DNA: TGCGCCAGCAGCTTCGGGGGCGGGACAGGGGACACAGATACGCAGTATTTT.

J is TRBJ2-3 and V is TRBV6-1, with 9 bases lining up with TRBD2. From germline, CDR1 is MNHNS and CDR2 SASEGT. This CDR3 is built from 17 residues. Trimming cost V 2 bases and J 2 bases; bases outside gene matches: 8. This CDR3 reads CASSEMTSGGPTDTQYF. DNA of the CDR3: TGTGCCAGCAGTGAAATGACTAGCGGAGGTCCCACAGATACGCAGTATTTT.

This clone was counted once. The chain links TRBV19 to TRBJ1-4, with TRBD1 matching 7 bases. Germline V gene sequence: CDR1 LNHDA, CDR2 SQIVND (reference sequence). Germline trimming cut 4 bases from V and 6 bases from J; bases unmatched to any gene: 11. The CDR3 is 16 amino acids. The chain's CDR3 is CASSRRQGVGHEKLFF. In nucleotides, the CDR3 is TGTGCCAGTAGTAGGAGACAGGGAGTAGGGCATGAAAAACTGTTTTTT.

By proportion, this clone is medium-sized (0.01 to 0.1%). The same CDR3 is also encoded by other DNA sequences in this sample. The J gene is TRBJ1-1, the V gene TRBV6-5, with D unresolved. Germline CDR1 and CDR2: MNHEY and SVGAGI. This CDR3 has 13 amino acids. V was trimmed by 0 bases and J by 5 bases, leaving 7 bases between them. The CDR3 nucleotides read TGTGCCAGCAGTTACTCGGGCGGGACTGAAGCTTTCTTT. Its protein is CASSYSGGTEAFF.

This rearrangement joins TRBV5-3 to TRBJ1-2; 12 bases map to TRBD1. TRBV5-3 has ORF status, its function being uncertain. The CDR3 loop spans 16 amino acids. The V segment lost 7 bases and the J segment 3 bases; nucleotides outside the gene matches: 10. The CDR3 loop is CARGWGTGGVDYGYTF. CDR3 bases: TGTGCCAGAGGCTGGGGGACAGGGGGCGTAGACTATGGCTACACCTTC.

V usage is TRBV18 and J usage is TRBJ1-1; 8 nucleotides agree with TRBD1. Germline CDR1 is KGHSH and CDR2 is LQKENI. The CDR3 sequence is 16 residues long. V lost 2 bases, J lost 2 bases, and 7 bases stayed unmatched. Here the CDR3 DNA reads TGTGCCAGCTCACCAAGCTGGGACAGGTTAAACACTGAAGCTTTCTTT. It codes for CASSPSWDRLNTEAFF.

This chain joins TRBV9 and TRBJ2-2, with D possibly being TRBD1 (6 bases). Germline V gene sequence: CDR1 SGDLS, CDR2 YYNGEE. The CDR3 is 15 amino acids. The V gene lost 5 bases and the J gene lost 5 bases, with 16 bases spanning the gap. The CDR3 is CASRRQQGTTGELFF. The DNA for the CDR3 is TGTGCCAGCAGGAGGCAACAGGGTACGACCGGGGAGCTGTTTTTT.

The chain carries TRBV7-9 and TRBJ1-1, with a tentative D call TRBD1 (5 bases). In germline, CDR1 is SEHNR, CDR2 FQNEAQ (reference sequence). V shed 6 bases and J shed 5 bases, with 16 bases lying between them. The CDR3 covers 14 residues. This chain's CDR3 is CASRPDGGGTEAFF. CDR3 coding DNA: TGTGCCAGCAGGCCAGACGGGGGGGGGACTGAAGCTTTCTTT.

The chain recombines TRBV14 with TRBJ2-5, with 8 bases matching TRBD2. J gave up 6 bases and V 7 bases, and 10 bases lay outside the gene matches. The CDR3 length is 14 residues. Germline V gene lookup returns CDR1 SGHDN and CDR2 FVKESK. The CDR3 DNA sequence: TGTGCCAGCAACAAGCGGGGGCGGCAGAAGACCCAGTACTTC. Amino acid sequence: CASNKRGRQKTQYF.

The V call is TRBV2, the J call TRBJ2-7; 8 nucleotides agree with TRBD1. CDR1 and CDR2 from the germline V gene are SNHLY and FYNNEI. V gave up 5 bases and J gave up 3 bases; unmatched junction bases: 9. This CDR3 comprises 15 residues. The CDR3 sequence: CASSLGQGAYYEQYF. The CDR3 DNA reads as TGTGCCAGCAGTCTAGGACAGGGCGCCTACTACGAGCAGTACTTC.

The V call is TRBV27, the J call TRBJ1-4; TRBD1 might be the D (6 bases). CDR1 and CDR2 from the germline V gene are MNHEY and SMNVEV (reference sequence). CDR3 length: 15 residues. V lost 5 bases to trimming and J lost 6 bases, with 16 bases between them. CDR3 in amino acids: CASSPSRGLHEKLFF. The CDR3 DNA sequence: TGTGCCAGCAGTCCATCCAGGGGACTACATGAAAAACTGTTTTTT.

This clone was seen a few times. The chain is built from TRBV9 and TRBJ2-1; no clear D gene. The length of the CDR3 is 16 residues. V shed 4 bases and J shed 3 bases, with 17 bases lying between them. Germline V lookup: CDR1 SGDLS, CDR2 YYNGEE. The CDR3 loop reads CASSPQYDSIYNEQFF. CDR3 bases: TGTGCCAGCAGCCCCCAATATGACTCCATCTACAATGAGCAGTTCTTC.

The rearrangement links TRBV27 to TRBJ2-3; TRBD2 matches at 9 bases. The CDR3 totals 21 residues. V shed 2 bases, J shed 4 bases, and the junction held 22 bases outside the gene matches. Germline CDR1 MNHEY, CDR2 SMNVEV (reference sequence). The CDR3 sequence: CASSLKPYRISGSQAPDTQYF. The CDR3 nucleotides read TGTGCCAGCAGTTTAAAACCCTACCGTATTAGCGGGAGCCAGGCCCCAGATACGCAGTATTTT.

The gene calls are TRBV11-2 and TRBJ2-6, with 8 bases identical to TRBD1. The germline V gene has CDR1 SGHAT and CDR2 FQNNGV. V shed 4 bases and J 3 bases; nucleotides not matched to a gene: 2. This CDR3 spans 15 amino acids. This chain's CDR3 is CASSSGQGGANVLTF. The CDR3 nucleotides read TGTGCCAGCAGCTCCGGACAGGGTGGGGCCAACGTCCTGACTTTC.

This clone was recorded once. The chain carries TRBV5-6 and TRBJ1-2; D unresolved. Between the trimmed V and J ends, which lost 2 bases and 3 bases, there was a span of 8 bases. CDR3 size: 13 residues. CDR1 is SGHDT and CDR2 is YYEEEE in the germline V gene. This CDR3 reads CASSFYRDYGYTF. The DNA for the CDR3 is TGTGCCAGCAGCTTCTATCGGGACTATGGCTACACCTTC.